This entry lists 11 T cell receptor beta chains sequenced from one sample in a study of blood T cells in healthy people across ages (dated by TCRdb to 2014 to 2015). The method behind the library was 5' RACE. Sequencing instrument: Illumina HiSeq 2500. A second roughly 6 to 12 cycle PCR used a sample-barcoded 5' primer and a J-beta primer mix. TCRdb's own reprocessing of the public reads used fastp at Q25 and MiXCR and kept productive beta chains. Rows matching on CDR3 protein sequence are summarized as one entry with the most common DNA and genes. This sample is represented by about 1.4 million distinct CDR3 sequences; approximately 63% of them were singletons. The top ten clonotypes cover about 6.3% of the sample. The sequencing sample was made of blood. The receptors originated from a young man in good health.

The chain has TRBV5-4 and TRBJ2-1; D call uncertain. The germline V gene encodes CDR1 SGHNT and CDR2 YYREEE (reference sequence). V lost 3 bases and J 0 bases, leaving 7 bases between the germline ends. This CDR3 comprises 14 residues. The CDR3 reads CASSSIDSYNEQFF. CDR3 sequence (DNA): TGTGCCAGCAGCTCAATTGACTCCTACAATGAGCAGTTCTTC.

The chain employs TRBV6-2 or TRBV6-3 and TRBJ2-3, with D perhaps matching TRBD1 (6 bases). Germline V gives CDR1 MNHEY, CDR2 SVGEGT. The CDR3 length is 18 residues. V gave up 1 base and J gave up 3 bases, with 20 bases separating them. In nucleotides, the CDR3 is TGTGCCAGCAGTTACTGGTCTGGGTCAGGGGTAACAACAGATACGCAGTATTTT. Translation gives CASSYWSGSGVTTDTQYF.

In this sample, this clonotype turned up once. The chain is built from TRBV28 and TRBJ1-6; no clear D. Trimming took off 1 base at V and 6 bases at J, with 19 bases between the two ends. This CDR3 contains 18 residues. Germline assignment: CDR1 MDHEN and CDR2 SYDVKM. CDR3 region: CASSLLINPRGPNSPLHF. DNA for the CDR3: TGTGCCAGCAGTTTATTGATCAACCCAAGAGGACCTAATTCACCCCTCCACTTT.

The V and J genes are TRBV7-9 and TRBJ2-1; the D gene is possibly TRBD2 (6 bases). CDR1 and CDR2 (germline): SEHNR, FQNEAQ (reference sequence). Trimming removed 1 base at V and 2 bases at J, with 15 bases between. This CDR3 has 17 amino acids. Here the CDR3 reads CASSLGFGGPAYNEQFF. CDR3 nucleotide sequence: TGTGCCAGCAGCTTAGGGTTCGGAGGGCCTGCCTACAATGAGCAGTTCTTC.

V gene TRBV6-1 combines with J gene TRBJ1-1, with D unclear. The CDR3 is 13 residues long. Germline V gene data show CDR1 as MNHNS and CDR2 as SASEGT. V lost 7 bases to trimming and J lost 0 bases, with 9 bases between them. CDR3 bases: TGTGCCAGCAAGAGCAGCATGAACACTGAAGCTTTCTTT. This translates into CASKSSMNTEAFF.

The chain combines TRBV11-2 with TRBJ2-7; D is ambiguous. V was trimmed by 5 bases and J by 0 bases, leaving 5 bases between them. The CDR3 covers 12 residues. Germline values: CDR1 SGHAT, CDR2 FQNNGV. The CDR3 loop reads CASSAPSYEQYF. The DNA for the CDR3 is TGTGCCAGCAGCGCGCCCTCCTACGAGCAGTACTTC. Full variable domain (rest looked up from reference TRBV11-2 and TRBJ2-7): EAGVAQSPRYKIIEKRQSVAFWCNPISGHATLYWYQQILGQGPKLLIQFQNNGVVDDSQLPKDRFSAERLKGVDSTLKIQPAKLEDSAVYLCASSAPSYEQYFGPGTRLTVT.

This clonotype was recorded a few times. The chain employs TRBV12-3 or TRBV12-4 and TRBJ1-6, with D hard to call. V lost 11 bases to trimming and J lost 5 bases, with 10 bases between them. The CDR3 length is 12 residues. The DNA of the CDR3 is TGTGCCCTATTTACAGATAATTCACCCCTCCACTTT. It is translated as CALFTDNSPLHF.

The chain uses TRBV20-1 and TRBJ1-1; D is undetermined. The germline V and J ends were trimmed by 0 bases and 2 bases, with 10 bases remaining between them. CDR3 length: 14 residues. Per the germline V gene, CDR1 is DFQATT and CDR2 is SNEGSKA (reference sequence). CDR3 coding DNA: TGCAGTGCTAGAGATCATAAGGGTAACACTGAAGCTTTCTTT. This encodes CSARDHKGNTEAFF.

The chain links TRBV20-1 to TRBJ1-5; unclear D gene. V lost 5 bases and J lost 5, with 10 bases in between. The V gene's germline CDR1 is DFQATT and CDR2 SNEGSKA (reference sequence). This CDR3 is 12 amino acids long. CDR3 sequence reads: CSASDPDQPQHF. In DNA form, the CDR3 reads TGCAGTGCTTCGGACCCGGATCAGCCCCAGCATTTT.

The gene calls are TRBV2 and TRBJ2-7; D remains unclear. CDR3 length: 14 amino acids. The ends were cut back, 5 bases at V and 3 bases at J, with 14 bases in the middle. CDR1 and CDR2 (germline): SNHLY, FYNNEI. CDR3 in DNA: TGTGCCAGCAGTCTAGACCGTAGCCACTACGAGCAGTACTTC. Translation gives CASSLDRSHYEQYF.

As regards this clonotype: A junction boundary mismatches the germline segment, possibly from a read error. The rearrangement joins TRBV4-1 to TRBJ1-2, with a possible D match to TRBD1 (6 bases). The CDR3 extends over 16 amino acids. The germline gives CDR1 MGHRA, CDR2 YSYEKL. CDR3 region: CASSHPSRGTGYGYTF. In DNA form, the CDR3 reads TGCGCCAGCAGCCACCCCTCAAGGGGGACGGGCTATGGCTACACATTC.